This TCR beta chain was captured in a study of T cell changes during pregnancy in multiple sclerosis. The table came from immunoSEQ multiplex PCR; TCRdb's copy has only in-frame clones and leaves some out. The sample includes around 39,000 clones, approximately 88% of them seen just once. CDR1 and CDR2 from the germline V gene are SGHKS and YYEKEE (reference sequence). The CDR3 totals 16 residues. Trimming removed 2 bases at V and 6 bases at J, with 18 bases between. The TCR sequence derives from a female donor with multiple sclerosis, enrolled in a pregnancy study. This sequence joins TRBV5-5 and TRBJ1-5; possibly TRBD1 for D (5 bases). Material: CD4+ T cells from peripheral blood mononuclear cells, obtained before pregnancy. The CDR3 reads CASSFRVTGGTQPQHF. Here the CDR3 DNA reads TGTGCCAGCAGCTTCAGAGTTACCGGGGGGACTCAGCCCCAGCATTTT.